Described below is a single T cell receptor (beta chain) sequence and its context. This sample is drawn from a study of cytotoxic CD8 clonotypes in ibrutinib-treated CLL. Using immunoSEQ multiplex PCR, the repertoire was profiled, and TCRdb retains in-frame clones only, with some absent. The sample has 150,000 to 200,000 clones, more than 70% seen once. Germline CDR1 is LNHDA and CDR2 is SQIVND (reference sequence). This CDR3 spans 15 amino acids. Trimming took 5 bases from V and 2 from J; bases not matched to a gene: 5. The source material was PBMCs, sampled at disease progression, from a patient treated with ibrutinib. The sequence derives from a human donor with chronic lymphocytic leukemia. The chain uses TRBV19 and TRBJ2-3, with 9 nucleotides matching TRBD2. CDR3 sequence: CASSVVAGATDTQYF. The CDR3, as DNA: TGTGCCAGTAGTGTGGTAGCGGGAGCCACAGATACGCAGTATTTT.